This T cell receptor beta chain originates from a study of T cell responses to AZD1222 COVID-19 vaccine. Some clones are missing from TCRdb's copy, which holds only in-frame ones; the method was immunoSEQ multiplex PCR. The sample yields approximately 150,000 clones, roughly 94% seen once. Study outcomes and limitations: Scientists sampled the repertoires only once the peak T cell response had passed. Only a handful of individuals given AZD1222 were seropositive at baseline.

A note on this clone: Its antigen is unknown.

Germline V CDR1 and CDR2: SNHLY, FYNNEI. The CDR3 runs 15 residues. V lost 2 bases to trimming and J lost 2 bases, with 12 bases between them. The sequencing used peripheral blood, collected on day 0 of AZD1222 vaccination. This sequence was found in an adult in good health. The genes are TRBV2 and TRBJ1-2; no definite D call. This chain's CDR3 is CASSETGLANYGYTF. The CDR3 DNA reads TGTGCCAGCAGTGAAACGGGGTTGGCAAACTATGGCTACACCTTC.